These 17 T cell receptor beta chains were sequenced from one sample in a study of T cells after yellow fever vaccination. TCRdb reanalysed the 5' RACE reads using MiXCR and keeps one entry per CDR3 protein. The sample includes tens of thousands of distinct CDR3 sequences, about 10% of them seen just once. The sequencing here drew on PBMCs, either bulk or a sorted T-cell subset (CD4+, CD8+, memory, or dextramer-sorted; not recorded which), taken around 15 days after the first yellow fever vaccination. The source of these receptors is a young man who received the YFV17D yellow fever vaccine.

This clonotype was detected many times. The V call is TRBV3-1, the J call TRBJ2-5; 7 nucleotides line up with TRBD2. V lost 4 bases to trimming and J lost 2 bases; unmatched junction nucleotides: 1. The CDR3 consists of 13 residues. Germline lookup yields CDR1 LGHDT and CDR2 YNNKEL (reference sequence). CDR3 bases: TGTGCCAGCAGCCCACTAGCGCAAGAGACCCAGTACTTC. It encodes CASSPLAQETQYF.

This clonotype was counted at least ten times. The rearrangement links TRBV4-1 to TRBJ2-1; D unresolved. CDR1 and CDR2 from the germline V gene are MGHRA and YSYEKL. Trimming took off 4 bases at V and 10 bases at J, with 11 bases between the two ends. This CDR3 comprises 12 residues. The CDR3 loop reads CASSRGETEQFF. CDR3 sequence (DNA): TGCGCCAGCAGCCGTGGGGAAACCGAGCAGTTCTTC.

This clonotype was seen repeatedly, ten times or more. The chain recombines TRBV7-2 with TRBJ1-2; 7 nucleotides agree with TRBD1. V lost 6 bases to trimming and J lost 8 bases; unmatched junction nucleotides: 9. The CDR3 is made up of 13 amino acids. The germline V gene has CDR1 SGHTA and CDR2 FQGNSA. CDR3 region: CASSYPGGRGYTF. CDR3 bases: TGTGCCAGCAGTTACCCAGGGGGAAGGGGCTACACCTTC.

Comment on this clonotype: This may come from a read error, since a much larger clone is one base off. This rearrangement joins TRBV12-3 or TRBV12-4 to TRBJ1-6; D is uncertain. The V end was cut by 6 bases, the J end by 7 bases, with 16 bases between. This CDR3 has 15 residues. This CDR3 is CASSELVPPNSPLHF. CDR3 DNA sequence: TGTGCCAGCAGCGAGCTTGTTCCCCCGAATTCACCCCTCCACTTT.

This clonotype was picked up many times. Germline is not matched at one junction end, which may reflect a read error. DNA for the CDR3: TGTGCTAGTGGTCAACTAGCGGGGGGAATAAATGAAGAGAGCCAGTACTTC. As protein: CASGQLAGGINEESQYF. The V call is TRBV12-5, the J call TRBJ2-5; 12 nucleotides line up with TRBD2. Germline V lookup: CDR1 LGHNT, CDR2 FRNRAP. The CDR3 is 17 residues long.

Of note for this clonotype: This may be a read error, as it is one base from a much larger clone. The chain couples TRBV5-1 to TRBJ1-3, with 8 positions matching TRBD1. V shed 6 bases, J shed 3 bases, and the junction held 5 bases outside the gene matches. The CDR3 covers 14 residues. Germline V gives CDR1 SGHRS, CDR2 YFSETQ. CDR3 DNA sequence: TGCGCCAGCAACTTACAGGGGGATGGAAACACCATATATTTT. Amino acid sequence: CASNLQGDGNTIYF. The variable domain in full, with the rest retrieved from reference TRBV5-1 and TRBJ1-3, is KAGVTQTPRYLIKTRGQQVTLSCSPISGHRSVSWYQQTPGQGLQFLFEYFSETQRNKGNFPGRFSGRQFSNSRSEMNVSTLELGDSALYLCASNLQGDGNTIYFGEGSWLTVV.

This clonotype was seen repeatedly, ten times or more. This chain's CDR3 is CSRTGVYNEQFF. CDR3 in DNA: TGCAGTCGGACAGGGGTATACAATGAGCAGTTCTTC. V gene TRBV20-1 combines with J gene TRBJ2-1; 9 bases are a match to TRBD1. CDR1 and CDR2 (germline): DFQATT, SNEGSKA (reference sequence). This CDR3 region has 12 residues. Trimming took 8 bases from V and 4 from J; bases not matched to a gene: 3.

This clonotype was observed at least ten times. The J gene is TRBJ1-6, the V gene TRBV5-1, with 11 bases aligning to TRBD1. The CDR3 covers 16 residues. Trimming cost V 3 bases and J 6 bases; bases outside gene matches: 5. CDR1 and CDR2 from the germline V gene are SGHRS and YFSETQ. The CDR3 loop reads CASSYGQGATNSPLHF. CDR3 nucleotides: TGCGCCAGCAGCTACGGACAGGGGGCGACTAATTCACCCCTCCACTTT.

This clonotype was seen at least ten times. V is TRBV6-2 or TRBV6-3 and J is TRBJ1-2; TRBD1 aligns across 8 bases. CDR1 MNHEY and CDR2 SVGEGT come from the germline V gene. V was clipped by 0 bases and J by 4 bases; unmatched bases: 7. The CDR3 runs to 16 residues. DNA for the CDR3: TGTGCCAGCAGTTACTCCCGGACAGGGATGAGCTATGGCTACACCTTC. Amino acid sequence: CASSYSRTGMSYGYTF.

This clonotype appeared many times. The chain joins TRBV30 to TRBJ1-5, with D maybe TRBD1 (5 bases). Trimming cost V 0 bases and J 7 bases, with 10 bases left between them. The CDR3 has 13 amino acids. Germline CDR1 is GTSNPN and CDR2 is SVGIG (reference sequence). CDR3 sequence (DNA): TGTGCCTGGAGTGTTTCGGGGCAACAGCCCCAGCATTTT. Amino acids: CAWSVSGQQPQHF.

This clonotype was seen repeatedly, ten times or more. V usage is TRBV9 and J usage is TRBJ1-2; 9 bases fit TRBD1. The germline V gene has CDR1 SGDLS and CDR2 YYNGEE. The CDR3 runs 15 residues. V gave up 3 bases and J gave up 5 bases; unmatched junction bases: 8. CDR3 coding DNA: TGTGCCAGCAGCGCCGGGACAGGGAATCTTTATGGCTACACCTTC. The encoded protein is CASSAGTGNLYGYTF.

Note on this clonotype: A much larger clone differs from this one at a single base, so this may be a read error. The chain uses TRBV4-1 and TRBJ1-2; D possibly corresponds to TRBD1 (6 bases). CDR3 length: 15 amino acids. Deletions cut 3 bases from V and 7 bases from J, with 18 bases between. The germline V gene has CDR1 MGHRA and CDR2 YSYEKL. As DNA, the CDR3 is TGCGCCAGCAGCCAGAGGGGGGGAGTTGAGAGTGGCTACACCTTC. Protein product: CASSQRGGVESGYTF.

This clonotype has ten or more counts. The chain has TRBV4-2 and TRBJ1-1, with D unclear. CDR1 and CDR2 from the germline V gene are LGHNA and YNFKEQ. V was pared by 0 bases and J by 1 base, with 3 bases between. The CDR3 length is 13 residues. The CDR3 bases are TGTGCCAGCAGCCAAGAGGAGAACACTGAAGCTTTCTTT. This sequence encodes CASSQEENTEAFF.

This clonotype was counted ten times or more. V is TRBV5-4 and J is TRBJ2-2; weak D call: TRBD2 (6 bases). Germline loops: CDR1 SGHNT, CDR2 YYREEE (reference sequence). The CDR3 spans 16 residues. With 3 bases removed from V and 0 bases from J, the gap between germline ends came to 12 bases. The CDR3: CASSSRGLANTGELFF. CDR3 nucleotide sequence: TGTGCCAGCAGCTCCCGGGGGTTGGCGAACACCGGGGAGCTGTTTTTT.

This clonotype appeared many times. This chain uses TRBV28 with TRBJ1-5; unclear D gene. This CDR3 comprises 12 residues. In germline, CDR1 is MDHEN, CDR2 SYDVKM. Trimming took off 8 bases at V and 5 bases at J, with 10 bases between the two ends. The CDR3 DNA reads TGTGCCAGCGGAAAAGTATATCAGCCCCAGCATTTT. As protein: CASGKVYQPQHF. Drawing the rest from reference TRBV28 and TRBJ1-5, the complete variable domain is DVKVTQSSRYLVKRTGEKVFLECVQDMDHENMFWYRQDPGLGLRLIYFSYDVKMKEKGDIPEGYSVSREKKERFSLILESASTNQTSMYLCASGKVYQPQHFGDGTRLSIL.

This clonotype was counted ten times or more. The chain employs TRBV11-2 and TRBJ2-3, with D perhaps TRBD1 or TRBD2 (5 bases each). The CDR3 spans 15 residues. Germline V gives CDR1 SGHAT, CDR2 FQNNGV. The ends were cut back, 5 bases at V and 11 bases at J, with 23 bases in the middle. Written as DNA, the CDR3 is TGTGCCAGCAGCCTAACCACGGGACGGTTATTAAGGCAGTATTTT. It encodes CASSLTTGRLLRQYF.

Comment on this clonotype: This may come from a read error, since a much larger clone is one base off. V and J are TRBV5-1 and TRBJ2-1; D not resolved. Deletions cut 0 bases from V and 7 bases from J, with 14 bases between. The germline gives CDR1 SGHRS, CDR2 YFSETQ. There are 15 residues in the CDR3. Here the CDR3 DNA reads TGCGCCAGCAGCTTGGGGACGGCGTTGGAGAATGAGCAGTTCTTC. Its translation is CASSLGTALENEQFF.